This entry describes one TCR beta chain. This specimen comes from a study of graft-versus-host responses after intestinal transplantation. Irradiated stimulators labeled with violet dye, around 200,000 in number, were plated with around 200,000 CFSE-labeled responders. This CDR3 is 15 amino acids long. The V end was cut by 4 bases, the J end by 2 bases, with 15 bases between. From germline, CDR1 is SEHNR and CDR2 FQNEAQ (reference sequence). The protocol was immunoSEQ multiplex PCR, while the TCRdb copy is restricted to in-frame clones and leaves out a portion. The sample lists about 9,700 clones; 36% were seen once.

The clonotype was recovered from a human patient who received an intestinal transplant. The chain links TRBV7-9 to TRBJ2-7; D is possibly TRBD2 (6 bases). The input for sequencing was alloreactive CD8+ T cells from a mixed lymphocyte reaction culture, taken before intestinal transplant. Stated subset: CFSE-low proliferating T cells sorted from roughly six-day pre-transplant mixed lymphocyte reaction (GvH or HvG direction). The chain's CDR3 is CASSSPGLGTYEQYF. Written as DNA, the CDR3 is TGTGCCAGCAGCTCTCCGGGACTCGGAACCTACGAGCAGTACTTC.